Included here is one T cell receptor (beta chain) sequence, with context. These data are taken from a study of blood T cell repertoires in COVID-19. Enrollment of patients from Seattle took place during active infection, with longitudinal follow-up. Generated by immunoSEQ multiplex PCR, the TCRdb table keeps only in-frame clones and is missing some. This table holds approximately 500,000 clones, about 89% found once. Germline V CDR1 and CDR2: MNHNY, SVGAGI (reference sequence). The CDR3 extends over 12 amino acids. The V end lost 7 bases, the J end lost 10 bases, and 11 bases lay between the germline ends.

Material for sequencing was peripheral blood. The chain is built from TRBV6-6 and TRBJ1-6; D is unresolved. The sequence came from a woman aged 45-65 years with COVID-19, enrolled during active disease. The DNA of the CDR3 is TGTGCCAGCATGAGGAGTGAGTCACCCCTCCACTTT. This sequence encodes CASMRSESPLHF.